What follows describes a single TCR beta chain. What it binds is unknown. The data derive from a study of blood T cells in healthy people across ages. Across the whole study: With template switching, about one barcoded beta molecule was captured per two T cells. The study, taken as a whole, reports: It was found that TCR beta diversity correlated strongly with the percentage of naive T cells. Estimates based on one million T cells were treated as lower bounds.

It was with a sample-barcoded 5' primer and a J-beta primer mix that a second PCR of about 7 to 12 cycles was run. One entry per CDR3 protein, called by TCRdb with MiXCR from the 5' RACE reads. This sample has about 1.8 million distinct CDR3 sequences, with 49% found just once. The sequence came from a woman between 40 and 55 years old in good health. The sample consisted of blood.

Here the CDR3 reads CASTGRGGAYGYTF. The DNA of the CDR3 is TGTGCCAGCACGGGGCGGGGAGGGGCCTATGGCTACACCTTC. The V gene is TRBV2, the J gene TRBJ1-2, with D perhaps TRBD1 (5 bases). This CDR3 region has 14 residues. Germline V CDR1 and CDR2: SNHLY, FYNNEI. The V end lost 7 bases, the J end lost 4 bases, and 16 bases lay between the germline ends.